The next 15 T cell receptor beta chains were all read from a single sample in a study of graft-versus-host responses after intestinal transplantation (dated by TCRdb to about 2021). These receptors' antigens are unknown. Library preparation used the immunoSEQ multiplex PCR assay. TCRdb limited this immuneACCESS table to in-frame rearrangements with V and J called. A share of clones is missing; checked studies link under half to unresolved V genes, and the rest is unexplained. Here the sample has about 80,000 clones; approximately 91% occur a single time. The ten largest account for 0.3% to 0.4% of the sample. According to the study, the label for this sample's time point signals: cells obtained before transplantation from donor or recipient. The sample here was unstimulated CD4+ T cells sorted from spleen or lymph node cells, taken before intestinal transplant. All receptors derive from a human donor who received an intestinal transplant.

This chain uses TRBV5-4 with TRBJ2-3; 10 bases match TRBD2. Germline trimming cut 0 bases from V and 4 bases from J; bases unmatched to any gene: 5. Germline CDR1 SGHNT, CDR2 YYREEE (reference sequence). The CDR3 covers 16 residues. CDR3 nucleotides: TGTGCCAGCAGCTTGGCCCTAGCGGGAGTTCCAGATACGCAGTATTTT. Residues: CASSLALAGVPDTQYF.

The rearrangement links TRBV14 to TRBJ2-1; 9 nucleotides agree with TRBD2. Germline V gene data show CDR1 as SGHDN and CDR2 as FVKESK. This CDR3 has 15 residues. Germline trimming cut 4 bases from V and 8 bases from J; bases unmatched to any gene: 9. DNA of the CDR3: TGTGCCAGCAGCCCGAGGACAGTAGCGGGGGATGAGCAGTTCTTC. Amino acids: CASSPRTVAGDEQFF.

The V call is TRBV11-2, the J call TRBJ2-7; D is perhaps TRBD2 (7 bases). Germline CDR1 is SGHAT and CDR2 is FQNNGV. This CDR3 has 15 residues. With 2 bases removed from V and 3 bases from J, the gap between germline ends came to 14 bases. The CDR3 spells CASSLREGGYYEQYF. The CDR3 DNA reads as TGTGCCAGCAGCTTAAGGGAGGGGGGTTACTACGAGCAGTACTTC.

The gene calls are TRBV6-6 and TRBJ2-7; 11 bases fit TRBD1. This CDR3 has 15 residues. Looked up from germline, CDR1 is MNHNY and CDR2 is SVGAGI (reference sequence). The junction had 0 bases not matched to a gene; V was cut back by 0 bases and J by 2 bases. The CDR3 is CASSYSGQGAYEQYF. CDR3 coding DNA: TGTGCCAGCAGTTACTCGGGACAGGGGGCCTACGAGCAGTACTTC.

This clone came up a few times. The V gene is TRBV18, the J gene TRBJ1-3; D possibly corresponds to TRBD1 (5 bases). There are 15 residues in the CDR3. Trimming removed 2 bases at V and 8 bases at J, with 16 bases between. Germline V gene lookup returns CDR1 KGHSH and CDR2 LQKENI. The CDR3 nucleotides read TGTGCCAGCTCACCAATATCACCAGGGCAGGACACCATATATTTT. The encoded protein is CASSPISPGQDTIYF.

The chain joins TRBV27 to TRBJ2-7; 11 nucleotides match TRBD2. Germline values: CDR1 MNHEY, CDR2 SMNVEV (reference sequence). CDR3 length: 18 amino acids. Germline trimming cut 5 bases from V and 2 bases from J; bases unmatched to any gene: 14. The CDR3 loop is CASSLGTLAGATPYEQYF. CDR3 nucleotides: TGTGCCAGCAGTCTGGGGACACTAGCGGGAGCAACGCCCTACGAGCAGTACTTC.

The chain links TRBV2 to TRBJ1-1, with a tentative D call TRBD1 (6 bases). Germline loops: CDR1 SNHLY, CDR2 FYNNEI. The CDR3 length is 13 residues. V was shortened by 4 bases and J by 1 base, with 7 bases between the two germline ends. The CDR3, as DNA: TGTGCCAGCAGTGTAGGGGGGAACACTGAAGCTTTCTTT. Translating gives CASSVGGNTEAFF.

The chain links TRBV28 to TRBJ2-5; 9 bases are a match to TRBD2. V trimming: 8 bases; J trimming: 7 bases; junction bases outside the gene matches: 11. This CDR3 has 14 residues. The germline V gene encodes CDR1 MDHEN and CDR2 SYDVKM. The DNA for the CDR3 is TGTGCCAGCCTGACTAGCGGCCTCCGGGGGACCCAGTACTTC. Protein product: CASLTSGLRGTQYF.

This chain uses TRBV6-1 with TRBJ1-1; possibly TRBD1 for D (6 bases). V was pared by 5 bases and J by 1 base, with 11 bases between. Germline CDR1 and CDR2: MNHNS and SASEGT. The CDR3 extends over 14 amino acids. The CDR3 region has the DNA TGTGCCAGCAGTCCGACAGGTGGGAACACTGAAGCTTTCTTT. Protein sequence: CASSPTGGNTEAFF.

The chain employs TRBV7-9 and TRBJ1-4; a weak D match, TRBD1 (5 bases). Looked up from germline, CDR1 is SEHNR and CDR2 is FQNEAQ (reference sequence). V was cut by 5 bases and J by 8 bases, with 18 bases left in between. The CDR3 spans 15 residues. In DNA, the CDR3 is TGTGCCAGCAGCGACCCCGCAGGGTTGGGCGAAAAACTGTTTTTT. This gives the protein CASSDPAGLGEKLFF.

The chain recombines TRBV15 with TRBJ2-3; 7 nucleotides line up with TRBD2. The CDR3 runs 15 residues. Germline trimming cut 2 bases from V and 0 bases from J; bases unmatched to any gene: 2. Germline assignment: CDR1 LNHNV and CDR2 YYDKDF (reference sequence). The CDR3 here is CATSRPSGSTDTQYF. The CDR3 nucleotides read TGTGCCACCAGCAGACCTAGCGGTAGCACAGATACGCAGTATTTT.

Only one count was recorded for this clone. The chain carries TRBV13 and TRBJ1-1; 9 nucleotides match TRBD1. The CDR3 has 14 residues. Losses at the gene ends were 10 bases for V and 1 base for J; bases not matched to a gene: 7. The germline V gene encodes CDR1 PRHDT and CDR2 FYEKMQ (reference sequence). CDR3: CATQTGGRNTEAFF. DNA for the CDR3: TGTGCCACTCAAACAGGGGGCCGGAACACTGAAGCTTTCTTT.

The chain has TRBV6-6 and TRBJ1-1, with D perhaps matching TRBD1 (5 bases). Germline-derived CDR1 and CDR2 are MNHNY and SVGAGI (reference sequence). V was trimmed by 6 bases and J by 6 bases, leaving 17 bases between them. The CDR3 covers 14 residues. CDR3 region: CASRLRVLDSEAFF. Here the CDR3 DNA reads TGTGCCAGCAGACTCAGGGTCCTTGACTCTGAAGCTTTCTTT.

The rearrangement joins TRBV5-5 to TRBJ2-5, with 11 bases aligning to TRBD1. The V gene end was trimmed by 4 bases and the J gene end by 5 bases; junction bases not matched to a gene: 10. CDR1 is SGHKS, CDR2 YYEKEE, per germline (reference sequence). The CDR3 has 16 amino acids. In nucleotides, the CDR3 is TGTGCCAGCAGCCCGGGACAGGGGGTGTTTGTGGAGACCCAGTACTTC. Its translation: CASSPGQGVFVETQYF.

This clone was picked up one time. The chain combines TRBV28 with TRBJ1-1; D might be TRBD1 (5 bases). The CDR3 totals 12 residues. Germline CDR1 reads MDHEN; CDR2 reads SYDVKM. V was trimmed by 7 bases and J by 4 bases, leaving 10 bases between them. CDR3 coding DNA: TGTGCCAGCAACGGCAGGGCCACTGAAGCTTTCTTT. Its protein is CASNGRATEAFF. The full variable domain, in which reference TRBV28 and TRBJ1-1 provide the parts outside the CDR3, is DVKVTQSSRYLVKRTGEKVFLECVQDMDHENMFWYRQDPGLGLRLIYFSYDVKMKEKGDIPEGYSVSREKKERFSLILESASTNQTSMYLCASNGRATEAFFGQGTRLTVV.